The 19 T cell receptor beta chains below were found in one sample sequenced in a study of blood T cell repertoires in COVID-19. Using immunoSEQ multiplex PCR, the repertoire was profiled, and TCRdb retains in-frame clones only, with some absent. This sample has fewer than 250,000 clones, with roughly nine tenths found just once. The sequencing input was peripheral blood. The receptors here all came from a man aged 35 to 55 with acute or convalescent COVID-19.

The chain combines TRBV27 with TRBJ2-7; TRBD2 aligns across 10 bases. V shed 6 bases and J 0 bases; nucleotides not matched to a gene: 5. CDR1 MNHEY and CDR2 SMNVEV come from the germline V gene (reference sequence). The CDR3 runs to 15 residues. CDR3: CASSRGLAASYEQYF. The CDR3 coding sequence is TGTGCCAGCAGCCGCGGACTAGCGGCCTCCTACGAGCAGTACTTC.

This sequence joins TRBV7-6 and TRBJ1-1; the match to TRBD1 covers 7 bases. This CDR3 is 16 amino acids long. J was trimmed by 4 bases and V by 5 bases; bases with no gene match: 13. Germline assignment: CDR1 SGHVS and CDR2 FNYEAQ. CDR3 amino acids: CASSLEMGQLGTEAFF. In DNA, the CDR3 is TGTGCCAGCAGCCTGGAGATGGGACAGTTGGGCACTGAAGCTTTCTTT. Full variable domain (rest looked up from reference TRBV7-6 and TRBJ1-1): GAGVSQSPRYKVTKRGQDVALRCDPISGHVSLYWYRQALGQGPEFLTYFNYEAQQDKSGLPNDRFSAERPEGSISTLTIQRTEQRDSAMYRCASSLEMGQLGTEAFFGQGTRLTVV.

The chain links TRBV7-9 to TRBJ1-3; D is uncertain. The germline V gene has CDR1 SEHNR and CDR2 FQNEAQ (reference sequence). The V end was cut by 3 bases, the J end by 1 base, with 7 bases between. This CDR3 is built from 14 residues. CDR3 nucleotides: TGTGCCAGCAGCTTGACTGGGTCTGGAAACACCATATATTTT. Translating it yields CASSLTGSGNTIYF.

The genes are TRBV7-2 and TRBJ2-7, with 9 bases matching TRBD2. Germline assignment: CDR1 SGHTA and CDR2 FQGNSA. The V gene end was trimmed by 5 bases and the J gene end by 3 bases; junction bases not matched to a gene: 5. This CDR3 contains 14 residues. This CDR3 is CASSPGGGDYEQYF. Here the CDR3 DNA reads TGTGCCAGCAGCCCCGGCGGGGGGGACTACGAGCAGTACTTC.

The V call is TRBV27, the J call TRBJ2-4, with 10 bases aligning to TRBD2. With 8 bases clipped from V and 2 bases from J, the junction kept 6 bases outside the gene matches. The germline gives CDR1 MNHEY, CDR2 SMNVEV (reference sequence). There are 15 residues in the CDR3. This CDR3 is CASAVAGGSKNIQYF. As DNA, the CDR3 is TGTGCCAGCGCGGTAGCGGGGGGATCCAAAAACATTCAGTACTTC.

The chain combines TRBV29-1 with TRBJ2-5; 9 positions match TRBD1. Germline V gene sequence: CDR1 SQVTM, CDR2 ANQGSEA. The J segment lost 3 bases and the V segment lost 6 bases, leaving 11 bases of the junction unmatched. The CDR3 spans 15 residues. CDR3 DNA: TGCAGCGTCCTGGACAGGGGAGACCCAAAAGAGACCCAGTACTTC. As protein: CSVLDRGDPKETQYF.

This clone was recorded only once. The gene calls are TRBV2 and TRBJ2-4; 9 bases fit TRBD2. Germline assignment: CDR1 SNHLY and CDR2 FYNNEI. V lost 5 bases and J lost 1; bases outside the gene matches: 0. The length of the CDR3 is 14 residues. CDR3 in amino acids: CASSSGRAKNIQYF. The CDR3 bases are TGTGCCAGCAGTAGCGGGAGGGCCAAAAACATTCAGTACTTC.

This chain uses TRBV24-1 with TRBJ2-1, with 7 bases matching TRBD2. The CDR3 has 14 residues. J was trimmed by 4 bases and V by 4 bases; bases with no gene match: 3. Per the germline V gene, CDR1 is KGHDR and CDR2 is SFDVKD. CDR3 DNA: TGTGCCACCAGTGAAGGCGGGGGATACAATGAGCAGTTCTTC. As protein: CATSEGGGYNEQFF.

The chain is built from TRBV2 and TRBJ1-2; no definite D call. This CDR3 contains 14 residues. V lost 3 bases to trimming and J lost 5 bases, with 13 bases between them. Looked up from germline, CDR1 is SNHLY and CDR2 is FYNNEI. CDR3 bases: TGTGCCAGCAGTGAGTCTGAAGAGCGATATGGCTACACCTTC. Encoded protein: CASSESEERYGYTF.

This clone was picked up one time. The chain combines TRBV7-9 with TRBJ2-7; 9 bases fit TRBD2. The germline gives CDR1 SEHNR, CDR2 FQNEAQ (reference sequence). This CDR3 comprises 15 residues. Losses at the gene ends were 4 bases for V and 6 bases for J; bases not matched to a gene: 10. CDR3 DNA sequence: TGTGCCAGCAGCTCTAGCGGGACCCTAAGTGGCGAGCAGTACTTC. It specifies CASSSSGTLSGEQYF.

The rearrangement links TRBV28 to TRBJ1-1; D is unclear. The CDR3 loop spans 16 amino acids. Germline V gives CDR1 MDHEN, CDR2 SYDVKM. V was shortened by 1 base and J by 0 bases, with 12 bases between the two germline ends. The CDR3 protein is CASSLLRAPLNTEAFF. For the CDR3, the DNA is TGTGCCAGCAGTTTATTACGCGCGCCCTTGAACACTGAAGCTTTCTTT.

DNA for the CDR3: TGCAGTGCTAGTTCTCCGAGACACCTTTACTACGAGCAGTACTTC. It translates to CSASSPRHLYYEQYF. This sequence joins TRBV20-1 and TRBJ2-7, with D unresolved. From germline, CDR1 is DFQATT and CDR2 SNEGSKA (reference sequence). The CDR3 extends over 15 amino acids. V lost 3 bases and J lost 3, with 18 bases in between.

In nucleotides, the CDR3 is TGCGCCAGCAGTGAGGTGGGGACTACAGCCAAAAACATTCAGTACTTC. Translation gives CASSEVGTTAKNIQYF. The rearrangement uses TRBV10-2 and TRBJ2-4, with TRBD2 matching 7 bases. The CDR3 contains 16 residues. Germline V gives CDR1 WSHSY, CDR2 SAAADI. The ends lost 2 bases at V and 0 bases at J; junction bases unmatched: 4.

The V and J genes are TRBV18 and TRBJ2-1, with 11 bases aligning to TRBD2. The CDR3 loop spans 16 amino acids. Germline-derived CDR1 and CDR2 are KGHSH and LQKENI. V was clipped by 3 bases and J by 6 bases; unmatched bases: 7. DNA of the CDR3: TGTGCCAGCTCACCTAAATATACTAGCGGGAGCAATGAGCAGTTCTTC. Translation gives CASSPKYTSGSNEQFF.

This rearrangement joins TRBV6-2 or TRBV6-3 to TRBJ2-5; D might be TRBD2 (6 bases). V dropped 5 bases and J dropped 5 bases, with 18 bases sitting between them. Germline CDR1 is MNHEY and CDR2 is SVGEGT. This CDR3 has 15 residues. This CDR3 is CASSPYRETRETQYF. The CDR3 DNA reads TGTGCCAGCAGTCCCTATCGGGAGACAAGGGAGACCCAGTACTTC.

V gene TRBV18 combines with J gene TRBJ1-1; possibly TRBD1 for D (6 bases). CDR1 KGHSH and CDR2 LQKENI come from the germline V gene. V shed 2 bases and J shed 6 bases, with 10 bases lying between them. This CDR3 has 13 amino acids. CDR3: CASSPTGTAEAFF. The CDR3 coding sequence is TGTGCCAGCTCACCAACAGGGACCGCTGAAGCTTTCTTT.

The V and J genes are TRBV3-1 (or the pseudogene TRBV3-2) and TRBJ2-1, with D possibly TRBD2 on 6 matching bases. CDR1 is LGHDT, CDR2 YNNKEL, per germline (reference sequence). This CDR3 comprises 16 residues. V lost 6 bases and J 10 bases, leaving 25 bases between the germline ends. CDR3 loop: CASRYCRGFRMREQFF. DNA for the CDR3: TGTGCCAGCAGATACTGTCGGGGGTTCCGAATGAGGGAGCAGTTCTTC.

This chain connects TRBV28 to TRBJ2-7; tentatively, D is TRBD2 (6 bases). V was cut by 6 bases and J by 3 bases, with 15 bases left in between. This CDR3 has 14 amino acids. Germline V lookup: CDR1 MDHEN, CDR2 SYDVKM. The DNA of the CDR3 is TGTGCCAGCAGGGTTCCGGGACTTATCTACGAGCAGTACTTC. Amino acids: CASRVPGLIYEQYF. Full variable domain (rest looked up from reference TRBV28 and TRBJ2-7): DVKVTQSSRYLVKRTGEKVFLECVQDMDHENMFWYRQDPGLGLRLIYFSYDVKMKEKGDIPEGYSVSREKKERFSLILESASTNQTSMYLCASRVPGLIYEQYFGPGTRLTVT.

The chain employs TRBV7-9 and TRBJ1-1, with 7 nucleotides matching TRBD1. V shed 7 bases, J shed 0 bases, and the junction held 5 bases outside the gene matches. The CDR3 extends over 14 amino acids. Per the germline V gene, CDR1 is SEHNR and CDR2 is FQNEAQ (reference sequence). The CDR3 DNA is TGTGCCAGCAACAGGGACAGTATGAACACTGAAGCTTTCTTT. This sequence encodes CASNRDSMNTEAFF. The complete variable domain, with remaining parts taken from reference TRBV7-9 and TRBJ1-1, reads DTGVSQNPRHKITKRGQNVTFRCDPISEHNRLYWYRQTLGQGPEFLTYFQNEAQLEKSRLLSDRFSAERPKGSFSTLEIQRTEQGDSAMYLCASNRDSMNTEAFFGQGTRLTVV.